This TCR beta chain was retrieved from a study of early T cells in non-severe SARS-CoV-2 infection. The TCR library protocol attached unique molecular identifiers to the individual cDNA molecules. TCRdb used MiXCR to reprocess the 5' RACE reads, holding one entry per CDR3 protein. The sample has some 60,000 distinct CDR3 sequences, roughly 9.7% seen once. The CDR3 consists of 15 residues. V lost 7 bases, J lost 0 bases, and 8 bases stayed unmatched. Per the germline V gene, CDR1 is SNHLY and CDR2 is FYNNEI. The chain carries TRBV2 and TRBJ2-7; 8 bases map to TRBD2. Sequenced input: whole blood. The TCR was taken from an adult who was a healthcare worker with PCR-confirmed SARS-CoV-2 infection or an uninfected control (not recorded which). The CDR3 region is CASIPSSGHSYEQYF. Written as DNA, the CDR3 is TGTGCCAGCATTCCATCTAGCGGGCACTCCTACGAGCAGTACTTC.